The clone carrying this T cell receptor (beta chain) was observed a few times. The antigen remains undetermined. This record belongs to a study of T cell responses to AZD1222 COVID-19 vaccine. This table comes from immunoSEQ multiplex PCR, and its TCRdb copy is limited to in-frame clones, with some not included. The table has 150,000 to 200,000 clones, approximately 90% seen once. Findings and limits, study-wide: Distributed over spike, vaccine-associated CD4 TCRs predominated at 160-218 and 743-854.

The CDR3 length is 16 residues. CDR1 and CDR2 from the germline V gene are SGHDT and YYEEEE. V was clipped by 4 bases and J by 3 bases, with 19 bases between them. The rearrangement uses TRBV5-6 and TRBJ1-2; a possible D gene is TRBD1 (6 bases). This specimen was peripheral blood, taken 28 days after the second AZD1222 dose. The origin of this receptor is an adult who received the AZD1222 COVID-19 vaccine. The CDR3 reads CASSMETGTSDYGYTF. The DNA for the CDR3 is TGTGCCAGCAGCATGGAAACAGGGACGAGCGACTATGGCTACACCTTC.